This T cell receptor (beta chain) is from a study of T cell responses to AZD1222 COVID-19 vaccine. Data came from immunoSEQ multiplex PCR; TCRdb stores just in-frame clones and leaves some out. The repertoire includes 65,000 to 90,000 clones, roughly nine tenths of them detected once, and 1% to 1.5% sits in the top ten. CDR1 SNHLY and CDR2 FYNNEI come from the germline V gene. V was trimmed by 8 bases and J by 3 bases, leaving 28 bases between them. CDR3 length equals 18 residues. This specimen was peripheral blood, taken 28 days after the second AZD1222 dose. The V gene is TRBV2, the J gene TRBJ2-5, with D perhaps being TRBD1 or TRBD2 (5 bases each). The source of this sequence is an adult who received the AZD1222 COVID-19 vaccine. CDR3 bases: TGTGCCAGCCTCGGGGCTGCTATTACCGGCGGCACCAAAGAGACCCAGTACTTC. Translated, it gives CASLGAAITGGTKETQYF.